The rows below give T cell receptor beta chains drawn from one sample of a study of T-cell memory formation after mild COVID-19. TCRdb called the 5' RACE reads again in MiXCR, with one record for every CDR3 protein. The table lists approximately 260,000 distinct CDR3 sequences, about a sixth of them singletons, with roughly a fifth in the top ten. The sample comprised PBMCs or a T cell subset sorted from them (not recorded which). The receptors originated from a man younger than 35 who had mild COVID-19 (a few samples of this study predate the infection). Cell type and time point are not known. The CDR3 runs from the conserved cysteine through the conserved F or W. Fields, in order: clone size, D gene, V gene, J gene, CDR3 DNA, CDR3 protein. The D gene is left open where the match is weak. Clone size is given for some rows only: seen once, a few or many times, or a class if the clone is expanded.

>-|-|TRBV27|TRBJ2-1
TGTGCCAGCAGCCCCAAGGCCTACAATGAGCAGTTCTTC
CASSPKAYNEQFF
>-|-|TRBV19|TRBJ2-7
TGTGCCAGTAGTACCCTTTCGCTCAGTTCCTACGAGCAGTACTTC
CASSTLSLSSYEQYF
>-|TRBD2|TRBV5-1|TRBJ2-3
TGCGCCAGCAGCCCAAATAAAGCGGGGAGCACAGATACGCAGTATTTT
CASSPNKAGSTDTQYF
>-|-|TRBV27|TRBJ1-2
TGTGCCAGCAGTCGGCCAGGTGACTATGGCTACACCTTC
CASSRPGDYGYTF
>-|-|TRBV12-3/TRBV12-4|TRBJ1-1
TGTGCCAGCAGTCCCCGACAAGACTGGGGAGTAGCTTTCTTT
CASSPRQDWGVAFF
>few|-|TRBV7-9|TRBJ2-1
TGTGCCAGCAGCCAGGTCTCCTTGGGCAATGAGCAGTTCTTC
CASSQVSLGNEQFF
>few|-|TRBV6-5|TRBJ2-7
TGTGCCAGCAGTACCCCCCCAGATGAGCAGTACTTC
CASSTPPDEQYF
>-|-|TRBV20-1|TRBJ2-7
TGCAGTGCTAGGCAGGGGTTCTCCTACGAGCAGTACTTC
CSARQGFSYEQYF
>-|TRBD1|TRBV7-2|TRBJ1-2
TGTGCCAGCAGCACAGGACAGGGAGATGGCTACACCTTC
CASSTGQGDGYTF
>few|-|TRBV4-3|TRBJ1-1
TGCGCCAGCAGCCAAGGACAAAAGGACACTGAAGCTTTCTTT
CASSQGQKDTEAFF
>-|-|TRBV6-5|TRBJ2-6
TGTGCCAGCAGTGGAGGGTGGGACAGCTCTGGGGCCAACGTCCTGACTTTC
CASSGGWDSSGANVLTF
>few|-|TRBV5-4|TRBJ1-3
TGTGCCAGCAGCGACAGCTCTGGAAACACCATATATTTT
CASSDSSGNTIYF
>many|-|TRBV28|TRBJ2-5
TGTGCCAGCGCCACACCGGGACGACAAGAGACCCAGTACTTC
CASATPGRQETQYF
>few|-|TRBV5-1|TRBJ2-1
TGCGCCAGCAGCTTGGAGCACAGGAACTACAATGAGCAGTTCTTC
CASSLEHRNYNEQFF
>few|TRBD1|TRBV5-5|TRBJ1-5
TGTGCCAGCAGCGGGGGACAGGGTCCTCTCGGGGCCCAGCATTTT
CASSGGQGPLGAQHF
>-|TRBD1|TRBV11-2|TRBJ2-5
TGTGCCAGCAGCTCCCATCTGACAGGGCTTATGGAGACCCAGTACTTC
CASSSHLTGLMETQYF
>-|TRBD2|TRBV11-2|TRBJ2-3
TGTGCCAGCAGCTTAAGGCTAGCGGGGCCATCTAGCACAGATACGCAGTATTTT
CASSLRLAGPSSTDTQYF
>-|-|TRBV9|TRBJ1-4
TGTGCCAGCAGCGTAGATGGTTTCGGAGAAAAACTGTTTTTT
CASSVDGFGEKLFF
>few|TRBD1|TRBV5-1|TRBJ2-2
TGCGCCAGCAGCAGGGACAGGGAGACCGGGGAGCTGTTTTTT
CASSRDRETGELFF
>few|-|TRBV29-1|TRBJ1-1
TGCAGCGTTATAAGATTTGCCACTGAAGCTTTCTTT
CSVIRFATEAFF
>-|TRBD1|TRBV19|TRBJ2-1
TGTGCCAGTAGTATCCCCGGGACAGGGGTGGTCAATGAGCAGTTCTTC
CASSIPGTGVVNEQFF
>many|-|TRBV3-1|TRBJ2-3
TGTGCCAGCAGCCAACAAACGGGAAATACGCAGTATTTT
CASSQQTGNTQYF
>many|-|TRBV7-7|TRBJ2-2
TGTGCCAGCAGCCCAGGAGACAGTTTCACCGGGGAGCTGTTTTTT
CASSPGDSFTGELFF
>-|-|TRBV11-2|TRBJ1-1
TGTGCCAGCAGCTACAGCCGCACGGCCACTGAAGCTTTCTTT
CASSYSRTATEAFF
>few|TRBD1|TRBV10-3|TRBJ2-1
TGTGCCATCGGACAGGGTTGGAATGAGCAGTTCTTC
CAIGQGWNEQFF
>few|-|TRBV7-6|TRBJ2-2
TGTGCCAGCAGCTTATTTAGGGGTCGGGAGCTGTTTTTT
CASSLFRGRELFF
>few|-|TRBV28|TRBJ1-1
TGTGCCAGTAGGGCGCCCTGGAACACTGAAGCTTTCTTT
CASRAPWNTEAFF
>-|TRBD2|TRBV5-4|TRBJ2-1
TGTGCCAGCAGCTCAGGGTCGCCTACGGGGGGCTACAATGAGCAGTTCTTC
CASSSGSPTGGYNEQFF
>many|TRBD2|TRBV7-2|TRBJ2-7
TGTGCCAGCAGCTTAGACGGGACTAGCTCCTACGAGCAGTACTTC
CASSLDGTSSYEQYF
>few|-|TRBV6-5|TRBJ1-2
TGTGCCAGCAGCCCCAGGGGCTTCGGATTGGGTTCTGGCTACACCTTC
CASSPRGFGLGSGYTF
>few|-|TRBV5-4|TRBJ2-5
TGTGCCAGCAGCCCCCCCAGGGGCGAGGGAGAGACCCAGTACTTC
CASSPPRGEGETQYF
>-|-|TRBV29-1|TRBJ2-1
TGCAGCGTTGAAGACCTAGCGACAATCCTCAATGAGCAGTTCTTC
CSVEDLATILNEQFF
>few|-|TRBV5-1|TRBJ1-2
TGCGCCAGCAGCCCCGGGGGGATGAACTATGGCTACACCTTC
CASSPGGMNYGYTF
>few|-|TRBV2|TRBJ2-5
TGTGCCAGCAGAGCATCTACGAGCGGGCAAGAGACCCAGTACTTC
CASRASTSGQETQYF
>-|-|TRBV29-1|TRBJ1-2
TGCAGCGCTGGCCGGGACCACTATGGCTACACCTTC
CSAGRDHYGYTF
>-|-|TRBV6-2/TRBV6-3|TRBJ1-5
TGTGCCAGCAGTACGTGGGGTGATCAGCCCCAGCATTTT
CASSTWGDQPQHF
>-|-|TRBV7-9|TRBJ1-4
TGTGCCAGCAGCTTTCGAGGAGAGGAAAAACTGTTTTTT
CASSFRGEEKLFF
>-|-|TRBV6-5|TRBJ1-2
TGTGCCAGCAGTCCTACTAGGGGCTATGGCTACACCTTC
CASSPTRGYGYTF
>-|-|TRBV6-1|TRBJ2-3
TGTGCCAGCAGTGAGGGGACTGCTGGTGATACGCAGTATTTT
CASSEGTAGDTQYF
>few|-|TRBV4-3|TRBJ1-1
TGCGCCAGCAGCCCGGCCGTTGGGAACACTGAAGCTTTCTTT
CASSPAVGNTEAFF
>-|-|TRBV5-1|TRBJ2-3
TGCGCCAGCAGCCCCGGGTCCGGAGATGATACGCAGTATTTT
CASSPGSGDDTQYF
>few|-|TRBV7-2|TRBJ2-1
TGTGCCAGCATCCTGGGGGCTTTCAATGAGCAGTTCTTC
CASILGAFNEQFF
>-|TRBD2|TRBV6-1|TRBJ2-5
TGTGCCAGCAGGGTTCAACTAGCGTTATTAGAGACCCAGTACTTC
CASRVQLALLETQYF
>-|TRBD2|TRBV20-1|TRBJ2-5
TGCAGTGCAAAAGGACTAGCGGGAGGCCAAGAGACCCAGTACTTC
CSAKGLAGGQETQYF
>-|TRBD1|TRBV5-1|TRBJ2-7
TGCGCCAGCAGCCCCACAGGGGGCTTCGAGCAGTACTTC
CASSPTGGFEQYF
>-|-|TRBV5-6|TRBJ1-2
TGTGCCAGCAGCTTGTCCGGTGGCTACACCTTC
CASSLSGGYTF
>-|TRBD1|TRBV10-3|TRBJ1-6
TGTGCCACGAGCCAGGGGGGAAATTCACCCCTCCACTTT
CATSQGGNSPLHF
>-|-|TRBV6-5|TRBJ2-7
TGTGCCAGCAGGACCGGGCAGGAGCTGACCTACGAGCAGTACTTC
CASRTGQELTYEQYF
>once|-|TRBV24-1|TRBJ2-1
TGTGCCACCAGTGATTTCCCCCAAAGGCTGTTCTTC
CATSDFPQRLFF
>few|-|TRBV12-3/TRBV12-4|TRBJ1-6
TGTGCCAGCAGTCCCACGGACGGTAATTCACCCCTCCACTTT
CASSPTDGNSPLHF
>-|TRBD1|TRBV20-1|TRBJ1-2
TGCAGTGCTAGAGATGGTGGGGGACAGAACTATGGCTACACCTTC
CSARDGGGQNYGYTF
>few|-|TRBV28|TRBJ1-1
TGTGCCAGCAGTACACCCCAGGCTACTGAAGCTTTCTTT
CASSTPQATEAFF
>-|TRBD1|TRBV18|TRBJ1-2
TGTGCCAGCTCACCACCCGGCCCGGGACAGGGGTTCTATGGCTACACCTTC
CASSPPGPGQGFYGYTF
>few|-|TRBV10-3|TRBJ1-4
TGTGCCATCAGCAGGGAACCTAATGAAAAACTGTTTTTT
CAISREPNEKLFF
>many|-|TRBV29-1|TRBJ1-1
TGCAGCGTTGGTGACACTGAAGCTTTCTTT
CSVGDTEAFF
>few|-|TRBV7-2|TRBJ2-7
TGTGCCAGCAGCTTTACTAGCTCCTACGAGCAGTACTTC
CASSFTSSYEQYF
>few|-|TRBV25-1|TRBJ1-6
TGTGCCAGCAGTATCGGGCCGAACTATAATTCACCCCTCCACTTT
CASSIGPNYNSPLHF